This entry concerns a single TCR beta chain. This sample is drawn from a study of control samples from healthy donors and cancer patients. CDR1 GTSNPN and CDR2 SVGIG come from the germline V gene (reference sequence). V gave up 5 bases and J gave up 2 bases, with 9 bases separating them. The CDR3 extends over 12 amino acids. Libraries were prepared by immunoSEQ multiplex PCR; TCRdb keeps only in-frame clonotypes and omits some of them. The table includes fewer than 40,000 clones, 85% to 95% detected once. The TCR was taken from a man between 35 and 55 years old with colorectal cancer. Sequencing was done on a sample of PBMCs. The chain employs TRBV30 and TRBJ1-1; D uncertain. CDR3 in DNA: TGTGCCTGGGCGACACCTAACACTGAAGCTTTCTTT. It is translated as CAWATPNTEAFF. The entire variable domain, with the rest obtained from reference TRBV30 and TRBJ1-1, is as follows: SQTIHQWPATLVQPVGSPLSLECTVEGTSNPNLYWYRQAAGRGLQLLFYSVGIGQISSEVPQNLSASRPQDRQFILSSKKLLLSDSGFYLCAWATPNTEAFFGQGTRLTVV.